Included here is one TCR beta chain sequence, with context. This sample is drawn from a study of CD8+ T cells in alopecia areata. RNA was extracted and reverse transcribed into cDNA as the sequencing template. Clones were read by immunoSEQ multiplex PCR, and TCRdb kept only the in-frame ones, dropping some. The profile shows 100,000 to 150,000 clones, 49% of them singletons. The source of this sequence is a human donor with alopecia areata. Sequenced here: CD8+ T cells sorted from blood, sampled at week 0.

Here the CDR3 DNA reads TGTGCCAGCAGCCCACCGGGAGGCAGGGGGAATTCACCCCTCCACTTT. Residues: CASSPPGGRGNSPLHF. The V gene is TRBV5-5, the J gene TRBJ1-6, with 7 bases that match TRBD1. V shed 4 bases and J 7 bases; nucleotides not matched to a gene: 11. The CDR3 runs 16 residues. Germline V gives CDR1 SGHKS, CDR2 YYEKEE (reference sequence).